What follows are 2 T cell receptor beta chains derived from one specimen sequenced in a study of spatial heterogeneity in lung cancer. From the 5' RACE reads, TCRdb called clonotypes with MiXCR, one entry per CDR3 protein. In the table there are about 40,000 distinct CDR3 sequences, approximately 5.2% of which are singletons. Time point denoted: sample taken at primary tumor resection. The sequences come from PBMCs, collected at surgery. The receptors originated from a female donor with early-stage non-small cell lung cancer.

This clonotype was found many times. The chain couples TRBV24-1 to TRBJ2-5; D may be TRBD1 or TRBD2 (5 bases each). The CDR3 contains 13 residues. Germline values: CDR1 KGHDR, CDR2 SFDVKD. The ends were cut back, 0 bases at V and 5 bases at J, with 6 bases in the middle. The CDR3 protein is CATSDLGGETQYF. Written as DNA, the CDR3 is TGTGCCACCAGTGATTTGGGGGGTGAGACCCAGTACTTC.

The rearrangement joins TRBV29-1 to TRBJ1-2; D gene ambiguous. The germline V and J ends were trimmed by 3 bases and 1 base, with 12 bases remaining between them. There are 14 residues in the CDR3. Germline assignment: CDR1 SQVTM and CDR2 ANQGSEA. CDR3 DNA sequence: TGCAGCGTTGAGAGGGAAGGTTTTAACTATGGCTACACCTTC. Its translation: CSVEREGFNYGYTF. The full variable domain, in which reference TRBV29-1 and TRBJ1-2 provide the parts outside the CDR3, is SAVISQKPSRDICQRGTSLTIQCQVDSQVTMMFWYRQQPGQSLTLIATANQGSEATYESGFVIDKFPISRPNLTFSTLTVSNMSPEDSSIYLCSVEREGFNYGYTFGSGTRLTVV.